This T cell receptor (beta chain) appears in the sequencing data of a study of metastatic and nonmetastatic thyroid tumors. Study conclusions and caveats: A significant increase in TCR beta diversity was reportedly seen in malignant thyroid tumors relative to benign nodules, in blood and tumor.

No patient received treatment before thyroid surgery. The authors' processing: Built for papillary thyroid cancer, a distant-metastasis classifier drew on CDR3 differences across clinicopathological groups. TCRdb reanalyzed the PCR reads via MiXCR. The V and J calls shown here were made by TCRdb, not taken from the authors' results. The sample lists around 37,000 clones, less than 25% occurring once. The CDR3 length is 15 residues. Unmatched junction bases numbered 3, after V lost 4 bases and J lost 3 bases. The germline gives CDR1 MNHNS, CDR2 SASEGT. This clone was seen ten or more times. Antigen unknown.

This sequence was found in a female donor with papillary thyroid cancer or a benign thyroid nodule (not recorded which). Some clones in this sample may be carry-over from other donors' samples. The chain joins TRBV6-1 to TRBJ2-5, with TRBD2 matching 12 bases. Specimen: blood. The DNA for the CDR3 is TGTGCCAGCAGTGTACGACTAGCGGGAGAAGAGACCCAGTACTTC. Translated, it gives CASSVRLAGEETQYF.